A single sample is the source of the 30 T cell receptor beta chains below, sequenced in a study of blood T cell repertoires in COVID-19. Profiling relied on immunoSEQ multiplex PCR, and the TCRdb table lists in-frame clones only, not all of them. This table has roughly 330,000 clones, about 85% appearing once. The material sequenced was PBMCs or T cells enriched from blood (not recorded which). The receptors derive from a woman in her 30s who had recovered from COVID-19.

V usage is TRBV12-3 or TRBV12-4 and J usage is TRBJ2-7; weak D call: TRBD2 (6 bases). The CDR3 is 12 residues long. V gave up 4 bases and J gave up 6 bases, with 10 bases separating them. The CDR3 DNA reads TGTGCCAGCAGTTCCGGGGGTGGCGAGCAGTACTTC. It specifies CASSSGGGEQYF.

V is TRBV24-1 and J is TRBJ1-5; a weak D match, TRBD1 (5 bases). Germline CDR1 KGHDR, CDR2 SFDVKD. Trimming took off 0 bases at V and 1 base at J, with 12 bases between the two ends. The CDR3 is 17 residues long. The CDR3 DNA sequence: TGTGCCACCAGTGATTTGGGAGCAGGGTCGAGCAATCAGCCCCAGCATTTT. Translation: CATSDLGAGSSNQPQHF.

V is TRBV19 and J is TRBJ1-2, with D hard to call. CDR1 LNHDA and CDR2 SQIVND come from the germline V gene (reference sequence). This CDR3 comprises 16 residues. V lost 6 bases, J lost 0 bases, and 17 bases lay in between. The CDR3 here is CASRLFGRQTNYGYTF. CDR3 nucleotides: TGTGCCAGTAGACTCTTCGGGAGGCAAACTAACTATGGCTACACCTTC. The whole variable domain, filled in from reference TRBV19 and TRBJ1-2, reads DGGITQSPKYLFRKEGQNVTLSCEQNLNHDAMYWYRQDPGQGLRLIYYSQIVNDFQKGDIAEGYSVSREKKESFPLTVTSAQKNPTAFYLCASRLFGRQTNYGYTFGSGTRLTVV.

This chain uses TRBV11-2 with TRBJ1-2, with D unresolved. This CDR3 contains 13 residues. Germline CDR1 is SGHAT and CDR2 is FQNNGV. Trimming cost V 5 bases and J 3 bases, with 10 bases left between them. This chain's CDR3 is CASSLGTDYGYTF. CDR3 coding DNA: TGTGCCAGCAGCCTGGGCACGGACTATGGCTACACCTTC.

The V call is TRBV30, the J call TRBJ2-7, with a tentative D call TRBD1 (5 bases). Trimming removed 5 bases from V and 5 bases from J, with 13 bases in between. Germline CDR1 reads GTSNPN; CDR2 reads SVGIG (reference sequence). There are 12 residues in the CDR3. Written as DNA, the CDR3 is TGTGCCTGGTCAGGGCAGGCCAACGAGCAGTACTTC. Its translation is CAWSGQANEQYF.

This clone was counted a single time. DNA of the CDR3: TGCAGCGTTGCCCGACAGGAAGACTATGGCTACACCTTC. This translates into CSVARQEDYGYTF. The V and J genes are TRBV29-1 and TRBJ1-2; D perhaps matches TRBD1 (6 bases). With 4 bases removed from V and 3 bases from J, the gap between germline ends came to 12 bases. The CDR3 totals 13 residues. Germline CDR1 and CDR2: SQVTM and ANQGSEA.

The genes are TRBV5-1 and TRBJ2-7; 10 bases map to TRBD1. After removal of 4 bases from V and 2 bases from J, the junction contained 6 bases not matched to a gene. The CDR3 consists of 15 residues. Germline V lookup: CDR1 SGHRS, CDR2 YFSETQ. Here the CDR3 DNA reads TGCGCCAGCAGCCCTGCCGGGACAGGGGCCTACGAGCAGTACTTC. It yields the protein CASSPAGTGAYEQYF.

In its sample, this clone was seen once. The sample holds other DNA sequences that translate to the same CDR3. The rearrangement links TRBV5-1 to TRBJ2-1; D possibly corresponds to TRBD1 (6 bases). The CDR3 length is 14 residues. CDR1 is SGHRS, CDR2 YFSETQ, per germline. V was pared by 0 bases and J by 4 bases, with 8 bases between. The DNA for the CDR3 is TGCGCCAGCAGCTTGGGACAGGAGTACAATGAGCAGTTCTTC. Protein sequence: CASSLGQEYNEQFF.

This clone was picked up one time. The chain uses TRBV11-2 and TRBJ2-1, with 13 positions matching TRBD2. The CDR3 has 16 residues. Germline lookup yields CDR1 SGHAT and CDR2 FQNNGV. V trimming: 5 bases; J trimming: 10 bases; junction bases outside the gene matches: 11. The CDR3 bases are TGTGCCAGCAGCCACCGGACTAGCGGGGGAACCCGGGAGCAGTTCTTC. It is translated as CASSHRTSGGTREQFF.

The J gene is TRBJ2-1, the V gene TRBV4-1; weak D call: TRBD2 (7 bases). Trimming left V 1 base short and J 0 bases short, with 10 bases between. Germline CDR1 reads MGHRA; CDR2 reads YSYEKL. CDR3 size: 16 residues. In DNA form, the CDR3 reads TGCGCCAGCAGCCAAGTGCGGGGGCCCTCCTACAATGAGCAGTTCTTC. Translated, it gives CASSQVRGPSYNEQFF.

The CDR3 coding sequence is TGTGCTAGTGGTTTGCCACAGGGCGGGAGCAATGAGCAGTTCTTC. As protein: CASGLPQGGSNEQFF. This rearrangement joins TRBV12-5 to TRBJ2-1; a weak D match, TRBD2 (7 bases). This CDR3 spans 15 amino acids. In germline, CDR1 is LGHNT, CDR2 FRNRAP. The V end lost 2 bases, the J end lost 6 bases, and 14 bases lay between the germline ends.

A single count supports this clone. V and J are TRBV29-1 and TRBJ2-1; 10 nucleotides match TRBD2. Losses at the gene ends were 3 bases for V and 2 bases for J; bases not matched to a gene: 4. This CDR3 spans 15 amino acids. In germline, CDR1 is SQVTM, CDR2 ANQGSEA. CDR3 sequence reads: CSVDASGGAYNEQFF. In nucleotides, the CDR3 is TGCAGCGTTGACGCTAGCGGGGGCGCCTACAATGAGCAGTTCTTC.

This chain connects TRBV4-2 to TRBJ2-3; 7 bases map to TRBD1. Trimming removed 3 bases from V and 0 bases from J; junction bases left unmatched: 6. Germline CDR1 LGHNA, CDR2 YNFKEQ. The CDR3 is made up of 16 amino acids. For the CDR3, the DNA is TGTGCCAGCAGCCAGGTGGGGGACAGCAGCACAGATACGCAGTATTTT. This sequence encodes CASSQVGDSSTDTQYF.

The gene calls are TRBV6-5 and TRBJ2-7; maybe TRBD1 (6 bases). This CDR3 is built from 16 residues. CDR1 is MNHEY, CDR2 SVGAGI, per germline. Trimming removed 4 bases from V and 4 bases from J, with 20 bases in between. The CDR3 reads CASSLAGEVGSYEQYF. CDR3 nucleotides: TGTGCCAGCAGTTTAGCAGGGGAAGTAGGGTCTTACGAGCAGTACTTC.

The genes are TRBV3-1 (or the pseudogene TRBV3-2) and TRBJ1-1; maybe TRBD1 (6 bases). V lost 5 bases and J lost 10, with 23 bases in between. The length of the CDR3 is 15 residues. CDR1 and CDR2 (germline): LGHDT, YNNKEL (reference sequence). This chain's CDR3 is CASSDTTGPPRRAFF. The CDR3 DNA follows: TGTGCCAGCAGCGATACGACAGGCCCACCTAGACGAGCTTTCTTT.

This clone has just a few counts. The gene calls are TRBV9 and TRBJ1-5; tentatively, D is TRBD1 (5 bases). Trimming removed 1 base at V and 5 bases at J, with 13 bases between. The CDR3 length is 15 residues. Germline V gene sequence: CDR1 SGDLS, CDR2 YYNGEE. CDR3 loop: CASSVSGRADQPQHF. CDR3 DNA sequence: TGTGCCAGCAGCGTATCCGGCAGGGCCGATCAGCCCCAGCATTTT.

The V and J genes are TRBV5-5 and TRBJ1-1; the match to TRBD1 covers 7 bases. Trimming took 2 bases from V and 7 from J; bases not matched to a gene: 8. Germline loops: CDR1 SGHKS, CDR2 YYEKEE (reference sequence). This CDR3 is 14 amino acids long. The CDR3 loop reads CASSLKTGYIEAFF. The CDR3 nucleotides are TGTGCCAGCAGCTTAAAGACAGGGTATATTGAAGCTTTCTTT.

Here the CDR3 reads CASSAGQGAGEQFF. The CDR3 DNA reads TGCGCCAGCAGCGCCGGACAGGGGGCGGGTGAGCAGTTCTTC. The J gene is TRBJ2-1, the V gene TRBV5-1, with 11 bases matching TRBD1. V was pared by 4 bases and J by 9 bases, with 6 bases of the junction left unmatched. This CDR3 is 14 amino acids long. CDR1 and CDR2 (germline): SGHRS, YFSETQ.

This clone was detected only once. This chain connects TRBV7-9 to TRBJ1-3; 7 bases match TRBD1. The CDR3 extends over 14 amino acids. The V gene end was trimmed by 8 bases and the J gene end by 5 bases; junction bases not matched to a gene: 9. CDR1 is SEHNR, CDR2 FQNEAQ, per germline (reference sequence). The CDR3: CASGDSIKRNTIYF. CDR3 DNA: TGTGCCAGCGGGGACAGCATAAAAAGAAACACCATATATTTT.

This chain uses TRBV6-6 with TRBJ1-5; TRBD1 agrees at 10 bases. Germline V gene sequence: CDR1 MNHNY, CDR2 SVGAGI (reference sequence). Trimming cost V 6 bases and J 5 bases; bases outside gene matches: 10. The CDR3 has 16 amino acids. CDR3 nucleotide sequence: TGTGCCAGCAGAGCCCCGAGGGACAGGGGTGATCAGCCCCAGCATTTT. The encoded protein is CASRAPRDRGDQPQHF.

The chain links TRBV3-1 (or the pseudogene TRBV3-2) to TRBJ2-7; D might be TRBD1 (5 bases). The germline V and J ends were trimmed by 1 base and 8 bases, with 12 bases remaining between them. The CDR3 consists of 13 residues. Germline V CDR1 and CDR2: LGHDT, YNNKEL (reference sequence). The CDR3 DNA reads as TGTGCCAGCAGCCAAGTCTCAGGGTCGAAGCAGTACTTC. Its translation: CASSQVSGSKQYF.

This chain joins TRBV7-9 and TRBJ1-1, with D tentatively TRBD1 (6 bases). The CDR3 spans 15 residues. The germline V gene encodes CDR1 SEHNR and CDR2 FQNEAQ (reference sequence). The V and J ends lost 4 bases and 6 bases respectively, with 18 bases between them. The CDR3 DNA sequence: TGTGCCAGCAGCTCCTGGGGGGGGCCGCTAGCTGAAGCTTTCTTT. This codes for CASSSWGGPLAEAFF.

The chain uses TRBV7-9 and TRBJ2-1, with TRBD2 matching 10 bases. With V trimmed by 6 bases and J by 2 bases, 7 bases remained unmatched. Germline V CDR1 and CDR2: SEHNR, FQNEAQ (reference sequence). The CDR3 runs 16 residues. The DNA for the CDR3 is TGTGCCAGCAGAAAAAAGCGGGGGGGACCCTACAATGAGCAGTTCTTC. Protein sequence: CASRKKRGGPYNEQFF.

The chain is built from TRBV29-1 and TRBJ1-1; weak D call: TRBD1 (5 bases). The V end lost 3 bases, the J end lost 4 bases, and 6 bases lay between the germline ends. This CDR3 comprises 11 residues. Germline V gives CDR1 SQVTM, CDR2 ANQGSEA. The DNA for the CDR3 is TGCAGCGTTGAGGGGGGCACTGAAGCTTTCTTT. It translates to CSVEGGTEAFF.

The sample holds one count of this clone. The DNA for the CDR3 is TGTGCCAGTAGTATAGTGGCCAGTTTGAACACTGAAGCTTTCTTT. Protein sequence: CASSIVASLNTEAFF. The V call is TRBV19, the J call TRBJ1-1; D is ambiguous. The CDR3 contains 15 residues. Trimming removed 1 base from V and 0 bases from J, with 9 bases in between. Germline CDR1 LNHDA, CDR2 SQIVND (reference sequence).

V usage is TRBV6-2 or TRBV6-3 and J usage is TRBJ1-2; 7 bases are a match to TRBD1. Germline V lookup: CDR1 MNHEY, CDR2 SVGEGT. V was clipped by 0 bases and J by 0 bases; unmatched bases: 7. CDR3 length: 17 amino acids. The CDR3 DNA reads TGTGCCAGCAGTTACTCTGGGACAGCAATCCCTAACTATGGCTACACCTTC. This translates into CASSYSGTAIPNYGYTF.

The chain carries TRBV6-5 and TRBJ1-2; 10 nucleotides line up with TRBD1. The length of the CDR3 is 15 residues. The J segment lost 8 bases and the V segment lost 2 bases, leaving 8 bases of the junction unmatched. Germline values: CDR1 MNHEY, CDR2 SVGAGI. CDR3 bases: TGTGCCAGCAGTTACCTCCGGGACAGGGGACGGGGCTACACCTTC. This codes for CASSYLRDRGRGYTF.

CDR3 nucleotide sequence: TGCGCCAGCGCACAGGAGTTAAAGAACACTGAAGCTTTCTTT. Protein sequence: CASAQELKNTEAFF. The V call is TRBV5-1, the J call TRBJ1-1; D might be TRBD1 (5 bases). The V and J ends lost 7 bases and 1 base respectively, with 14 bases between them. Looked up from germline, CDR1 is SGHRS and CDR2 is YFSETQ. The CDR3 is made up of 14 amino acids.

This sequence joins TRBV7-2 and TRBJ2-5; D is unresolved. The CDR3 spans 13 residues. CDR1 and CDR2 (germline): SGHTA, FQGNSA. Deletions cut 1 base from V and 12 bases from J, with 15 bases between. The CDR3 DNA follows: TGTGCCAGCAGCTTAGTTATTCCTCCCGAGGAGTACTTC. Protein product: CASSLVIPPEEYF.

The chain has TRBV5-5 and TRBJ1-2, with 7 bases fitting TRBD1. The CDR3 loop spans 15 amino acids. The germline V gene encodes CDR1 SGHKS and CDR2 YYEKEE (reference sequence). The V and J ends lost 4 bases and 10 bases, in that order; junction bases with no gene match: 16. The CDR3: CASSPGRDSPFHYTF. The DNA of the CDR3 is TGTGCCAGCAGCCCGGGAAGGGACAGCCCTTTTCACTACACCTTC. Combining the CDR3 with reference TRBV5-5 and TRBJ1-2 gives the whole variable domain DAGVTQSPTHLIKTRGQQVTLRCSPISGHKSVSWYQQVLGQGPQFIFQYYEKEERGRGNFPDRFSARQFPNYSSELNVNALLLGDSALYLCASSPGRDSPFHYTFGSGTRLTVV.